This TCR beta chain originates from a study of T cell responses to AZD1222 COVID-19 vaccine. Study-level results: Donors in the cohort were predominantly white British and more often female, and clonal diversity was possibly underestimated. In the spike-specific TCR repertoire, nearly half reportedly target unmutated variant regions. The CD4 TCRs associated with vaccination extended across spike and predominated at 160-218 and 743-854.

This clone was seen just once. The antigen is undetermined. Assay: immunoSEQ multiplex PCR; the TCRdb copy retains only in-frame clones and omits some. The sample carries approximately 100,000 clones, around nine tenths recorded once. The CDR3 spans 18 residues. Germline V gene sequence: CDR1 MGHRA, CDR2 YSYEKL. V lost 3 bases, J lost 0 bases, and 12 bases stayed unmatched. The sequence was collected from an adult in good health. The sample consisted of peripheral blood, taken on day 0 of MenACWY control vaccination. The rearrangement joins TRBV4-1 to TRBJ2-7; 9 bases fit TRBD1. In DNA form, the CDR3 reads TGCGCCAGCAGCCAGTACAATCGGGACAGGGCTCACTCCTACGAGCAGTACTTC. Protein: CASSQYNRDRAHSYEQYF.